This TCR beta chain was recovered during a study of T cells in Graves' hyperthyroidism and ophthalmopathy. At least ten counts were recorded for this clonotype. The germline V and J ends were trimmed by 0 bases and 5 bases, with 8 bases remaining between them. Germline CDR1 and CDR2: SEHNR and FQNEAQ (reference sequence). The CDR3 has 13 residues. Amplification of TCR beta CDR3 regions used RNA as the template. HTBI primers were employed in a first-round RT-PCR of the TCR CDR3. Each CDR3 protein is one row after TCRdb ran MiXCR on the multiplex PCR reads. The sample holds around 600,000 distinct CDR3 sequences, 14% seen once. Ophthalmopathy patients all had a Clinical Activity Score of at least 3, a NOSPECS grade of at least 4 and disease under 3 months old. The study left out patients who had uncontrolled infection, other autoimmune disease, pregnancy or lactation.

This chain joins TRBV7-9 and TRBJ2-7; D remains unclear. The sample comprised blood. The sequence was collected from a woman aged 18-29 years with Graves' ophthalmopathy. CDR3 in amino acids: CASSLAGLDEQYF. The DNA for the CDR3 is TGTGCCAGCAGCTTAGCAGGGTTGGACGAGCAGTACTTC. Drawing the rest from reference TRBV7-9 and TRBJ2-7, the complete variable domain is DTGVSQNPRHKITKRGQNVTFRCDPISEHNRLYWYRQTLGQGPEFLTYFQNEAQLEKSRLLSDRFSAERPKGSFSTLEIQRTEQGDSAMYLCASSLAGLDEQYFGPGTRLTVT.